This TCR beta chain was sequenced during a study of shared clonotypes between healthy human individuals. In germline, CDR1 is SGHVS, CDR2 FNYEAQ. The CDR3 sequence is 15 residues long. The germline V and J ends were trimmed by 1 base and 4 bases, with 12 bases remaining between them. Using immunoSEQ multiplex PCR, the repertoire was profiled, and TCRdb retains in-frame clones only, with some absent. This table holds around 2,000,000 clones, approximately 94% found once. CD8 cells regarded as naive lacked CD45RO, were positively chosen for CCR7, and omitted terminally differentiated effector memory CD45RA+ cells.

The sequencing sample was made of naive CD8+ T cells from PBMCs. This chain links TRBV7-6 with TRBJ2-3; D not resolved. This clonotype was obtained from a man younger than 35 in good health. Some clones in this sample may be carry-over from other donors' samples. The chain's CDR3 is CASSLGANLADTQYF. The DNA of the CDR3 is TGTGCCAGCAGCTTAGGGGCTAATCTCGCAGATACGCAGTATTTT.